These 3 T cell receptor beta chains were all obtained from the same sample, sequenced in a study of T cell responses to AZD1222 COVID-19 vaccine. Assay: immunoSEQ multiplex PCR; the TCRdb copy retains only in-frame clones and omits some. This repertoire shows over 95,000 clones, approximately 91% found once; its top ten account for roughly 4.5%. The source material was peripheral blood, sampled on day 0 of AZD1222 vaccination. All receptors come from an adult in good health.

This chain joins TRBV19 and TRBJ1-1, with TRBD1 as a possible D gene (5 bases). The CDR3 spans 12 residues. Germline CDR1 reads LNHDA; CDR2 reads SQIVND (reference sequence). The V and J ends lost 7 bases and 4 bases respectively, with 10 bases between them. The CDR3 DNA reads as TGTGCCAGTACGGGGGGACGCACTGAAGCTTTCTTT. Translation gives CASTGGRTEAFF.

In its sample, this clone was seen a few times. The rearrangement uses TRBV19 and TRBJ2-1; 10 nucleotides align to TRBD1. CDR1 and CDR2 from the germline V gene are LNHDA and SQIVND (reference sequence). CDR3 length equals 17 residues. Trimming took 6 bases from V and 6 from J; bases not matched to a gene: 14. CDR3 protein: CASSRDRGTGASNEQFF. DNA of the CDR3: TGTGCCAGTAGCCGGGACAGGGGAACCGGGGCATCCAATGAGCAGTTCTTC.

This sequence joins TRBV7-9 and TRBJ2-3; perhaps TRBD1 as D (6 bases). Between the trimmed V and J ends, which lost 2 bases and 2 bases, there was a span of 11 bases. This CDR3 is built from 15 residues. CDR1 is SEHNR, CDR2 FQNEAQ, per germline (reference sequence). The CDR3 protein is CASSLSGDPTDTQYF. Written as DNA, the CDR3 is TGTGCCAGCAGCTTATCAGGGGACCCCACAGATACGCAGTATTTT.